This TCR beta chain came from a study of regulatory T cells in long-lasting Graves disease. Study-wide points: Segments TRBV28, TRBJ1-2 and TRBJ2-5 showed preferential usage in persistent disease. Results may be inaccurate due to the small sample size. Whereas new patients shared 970 or so public clonotypes, persistent patients shared more, at about 3,000.

Indicated time point: persistent/refractory GD, antithyroid drugs over 5 years with positive TRAb. The TCR library was prepared using RNA isolated from PBMCs. It was American Thyroid Association guidelines that determined Graves' disease diagnosis. This clonotype has just a few counts. The antigen is not known. This CDR3 comprises 13 residues. V shed 4 bases and J shed 2 bases, with 8 bases lying between them. The germline CDR1 and CDR2 sequences are SGHTA and FQGNSA. Assembly of TCR beta libraries relied on iRepertoire HTBI primers together with Arm-PCR of CDR3 regions. One entry per CDR3 protein, called by TCRdb with MiXCR from the multiplex PCR reads. This repertoire shows a few hundred thousand distinct CDR3 sequences, about a quarter found once; its top ten account for approximately 25%.

This TCR was recovered from a female donor with Graves disease. The source was peripheral blood mononuclear cells (PBMCs), collected when the disease was refractory, from a patient treated with antithyroid drugs. The rearrangement uses TRBV7-2 and TRBJ1-2; D may be TRBD1 (5 bases). The CDR3 DNA is TGTGCCAGCAGCTCGACAGTAAACTATGGCTACACCTTC. Its translation: CASSSTVNYGYTF.